A selection of T cell receptor beta chains follows, all from one sample in a study of T cells in Graves' hyperthyroidism and ophthalmopathy. MiXCR, applied by TCRdb to the multiplex PCR reads, yields one record per CDR3 protein. This repertoire shows 600,000 to 850,000 distinct CDR3 sequences, 15% to 20% found once; its top ten account for around 15%. The sequencing sample was made of blood. These receptors came from a woman aged 50 to 65 with Graves' hyperthyroidism that later progressed to Graves' ophthalmopathy. CDR3s include the opening cysteine and the closing phenylalanine or tryptophan. Fields, in order: CDR3 protein, CDR3 DNA, V gene, CDR3 length, D gene, J gene, clone size. D genes are given only for firm matches. Rows give clone size only sometimes, using once, few, many, or a class for an expanded clone.

CDR3 protein: CASSLGVGGANVLTF; CDR3 DNA: TGTGCCAGCAGCTTAGGCGTCGGGGGGGCCAACGTCCTGACTTTC; V gene: TRBV11-1; CDR3 length: 15; D gene: .; J gene: TRBJ2-6; clone size: many
CDR3 protein: CASSLDFGQETQYF; CDR3 DNA: TGTGCCAGCAGCTTAGACTTTGGCCAAGAGACCCAGTACTTC; V gene: TRBV7-3; CDR3 length: 14; D gene: .; J gene: TRBJ2-5; clone size: many
CDR3 protein: CASSQEIQGNQPQHF; CDR3 DNA: TGTGCCAGCAGCCAAGAAATCCAGGGCAATCAGCCCCAGCATTTT; V gene: TRBV4-2; CDR3 length: 15; D gene: .; J gene: TRBJ1-5; clone size: .
CDR3 protein: CSDHRGKTEAFF; CDR3 DNA: TGCAGCGACCACAGGGGAAAGACTGAAGCTTTCTTT; V gene: TRBV29-1; CDR3 length: 12; D gene: TRBD1; J gene: TRBJ1-1; clone size: many
CDR3 protein: CAISGNDNQPQHF; CDR3 DNA: TGTGCCATCAGTGGCAACGACAATCAGCCCCAGCATTTT; V gene: TRBV10-3; CDR3 length: 13; D gene: .; J gene: TRBJ1-5; clone size: few
CDR3 protein: CASSEAGFDEQFF; CDR3 DNA: TGTGCCAGCAGTGAAGCGGGGTTCGATGAGCAGTTCTTC; V gene: TRBV6-1; CDR3 length: 13; D gene: .; J gene: TRBJ2-1; clone size: .
CDR3 protein: CASSPTLGPGYLNTEAFF; CDR3 DNA: TGTGCCAGCAGTCCAACCCTGGGACCGGGCTATTTGAACACTGAAGCTTTCTTT; V gene: TRBV6-1; CDR3 length: 18; D gene: .; J gene: TRBJ1-1; clone size: few
CDR3 protein: CAISEFLNTEAFF; CDR3 DNA: TGTGCCATCAGTGAGTTCCTCAACACTGAAGCTTTCTTT; V gene: TRBV10-3; CDR3 length: 13; D gene: .; J gene: TRBJ1-1; clone size: .
CDR3 protein: CASSQVLRGNSYEQYF; CDR3 DNA: TGCGCCAGCAGCCAAGTTCTTAGGGGGAACTCCTACGAGCAGTACTTC; V gene: TRBV4-1; CDR3 length: 16; D gene: .; J gene: TRBJ2-7; clone size: few
CDR3 protein: CASSFRHGTQYF; CDR3 DNA: TGTGCCAGCAGCTTCCGCCATGGTACGCAGTATTTT; V gene: TRBV5-4; CDR3 length: 12; D gene: .; J gene: TRBJ2-3; clone size: .
CDR3 protein: CASSWDRGSSTDTQYF; CDR3 DNA: TGTGCCAGCAGCTGGGACAGGGGAAGTTCCACAGATACGCAGTATTTT; V gene: TRBV3-1; CDR3 length: 16; D gene: TRBD1; J gene: TRBJ2-3; clone size: .
CDR3 protein: CASSLIAEQFF; CDR3 DNA: TGTGCCAGCAGCTTAATCGCTGAGCAGTTCTTC; V gene: TRBV5-6; CDR3 length: 11; D gene: .; J gene: TRBJ2-1; clone size: many
CDR3 protein: CASSLGIEYAFF; CDR3 DNA: TGTGCCAGCAGCTTAGGGATCGAGTACGCTTTCTTT; V gene: TRBV7-9; CDR3 length: 12; D gene: .; J gene: TRBJ1-1; clone size: .
CDR3 protein: CASSVDGALNTQYF; CDR3 DNA: TGTGCCAGCAGCGTAGACGGGGCCCTCAATACGCAGTATTTT; V gene: TRBV9; CDR3 length: 14; D gene: .; J gene: TRBJ2-3; clone size: few
CDR3 protein: CASSIVVSGGSKNIQYF; CDR3 DNA: TGTGCCAGTAGTATAGTCGTTAGCGGGGGATCCAAAAACATTCAATACTTC; V gene: TRBV19; CDR3 length: 17; D gene: TRBD2; J gene: TRBJ2-4; clone size: few
CDR3 protein: CASTPPRVATDTQYF; CDR3 DNA: TGTGCCAGCACCCCCCCACGGGTAGCCACAGATACGCAGTATTTT; V gene: TRBV7-2; CDR3 length: 15; D gene: .; J gene: TRBJ2-3; clone size: many
CDR3 protein: CASRHSGTGVMAEAFF; CDR3 DNA: TGTGCCAGCAGGCATTCCGGGACAGGGGTGATGGCTGAAGCTTTCTTT; V gene: TRBV7-8; CDR3 length: 16; D gene: TRBD1; J gene: TRBJ1-1; clone size: many
CDR3 protein: CASSPLGQAKNIQYF; CDR3 DNA: TGCGCCAGCAGCCCCCTTGGGCAAGCCAAAAACATTCAGTACTTC; V gene: TRBV4-1; CDR3 length: 15; D gene: .; J gene: TRBJ2-4; clone size: .
CDR3 protein: CASSEASKRVSPLHF; CDR3 DNA: TGTGCCAGCAGTGAAGCGAGCAAAAGGGTTTCACCCCTCCACTTT; V gene: TRBV6-1; CDR3 length: 15; D gene: .; J gene: TRBJ1-6; clone size: .
CDR3 protein: CSVEDVAASQETQYF; CDR3 DNA: TGCAGCGTTGAAGATGTAGCAGCCAGCCAAGAGACCCAGTACTTC; V gene: TRBV29-1; CDR3 length: 15; D gene: .; J gene: TRBJ2-5; clone size: .
CDR3 protein: CASSKSSEQYF; CDR3 DNA: TGTGCCAGCAGTAAGTCCAGCGAGCAGTACTTC; V gene: TRBV6-1; CDR3 length: 11; D gene: .; J gene: TRBJ2-7; clone size: .
CDR3 protein: CASRRRGTGSIEQFF; CDR3 DNA: TGTGCCAGCAGGCGACGCGGGACAGGGTCTATTGAGCAGTTCTTC; V gene: TRBV6-1; CDR3 length: 15; D gene: TRBD1; J gene: TRBJ2-1; clone size: many
CDR3 protein: CASSLVRFNSPLHF; CDR3 DNA: TGTGCCAGCAGCTTGGTTCGGTTTAATTCACCCCTCCACTTT; V gene: TRBV5-5; CDR3 length: 14; D gene: .; J gene: TRBJ1-6; clone size: few
CDR3 protein: CASSRDREENEQFF; CDR3 DNA: TGTGCCAGCAGCCGGGACAGGGAGGAGAATGAGCAGTTCTTC; V gene: TRBV7-9; CDR3 length: 14; D gene: TRBD1; J gene: TRBJ2-1; clone size: few
CDR3 protein: CASTESRDRKHGYTF; CDR3 DNA: TGTGCCAGCACCGAATCGAGGGACAGAAAACATGGCTACACCTTC; V gene: TRBV7-9; CDR3 length: 15; D gene: TRBD1; J gene: TRBJ1-2; clone size: many
CDR3 protein: CAWSRVGNEQFF; CDR3 DNA: TGTGCCTGGAGTAGGGTTGGCAATGAGCAGTTCTTC; V gene: TRBV30; CDR3 length: 12; D gene: .; J gene: TRBJ2-1; clone size: few
CDR3 protein: CASSAGPRSGEKLFF; CDR3 DNA: TGTGCCAGCAGCGCGGGCCCCCGGTCGGGAGAAAAACTGTTTTTT; V gene: TRBV9; CDR3 length: 15; D gene: .; J gene: TRBJ1-4; clone size: .
CDR3 protein: CATINPGGRNEQYF; CDR3 DNA: TGTGCCACCATTAACCCAGGGGGCCGAAACGAGCAGTACTTC; V gene: TRBV15; CDR3 length: 14; D gene: TRBD1; J gene: TRBJ2-7; clone size: .
CDR3 protein: CASSRQSHGYTF; CDR3 DNA: TGTGCCAGCAGTCGACAGTCCCATGGCTACACCTTC; V gene: TRBV12-3/TRBV12-4; CDR3 length: 12; D gene: .; J gene: TRBJ1-2; clone size: few
CDR3 protein: CASSLGRRGGHNEQFF; CDR3 DNA: TGTGCCAGCAGCTTAGGAAGGCGGGGGGGCCACAATGAGCAGTTCTTC; V gene: TRBV11-3; CDR3 length: 16; D gene: TRBD2; J gene: TRBJ2-1; clone size: many
CDR3 protein: CSAGEGASYEQYF; CDR3 DNA: TGCAGCGCTGGTGAGGGGGCGTCCTACGAGCAGTACTTC; V gene: TRBV29-1; CDR3 length: 13; D gene: TRBD1; J gene: TRBJ2-7; clone size: .
CDR3 protein: CSARETRTPGYTF; CDR3 DNA: TGCAGTGCTAGAGAGACAAGAACTCCTGGCTACACCTTC; V gene: TRBV20-1; CDR3 length: 13; D gene: .; J gene: TRBJ1-2; clone size: few
CDR3 protein: CAWSGGHQETQYF; CDR3 DNA: TGTGCCTGGAGTGGAGGACATCAAGAGACCCAGTACTTC; V gene: TRBV30; CDR3 length: 13; D gene: .; J gene: TRBJ2-5; clone size: many
CDR3 protein: CASTRRGGGEQYF; CDR3 DNA: TGTGCCAGCACCAGACGAGGGGGCGGCGAGCAGTACTTC; V gene: TRBV11-2; CDR3 length: 13; D gene: TRBD1; J gene: TRBJ2-7; clone size: many
CDR3 protein: CASSRTGEAYEQYF; CDR3 DNA: TGTGCCAGCAGTCGGACAGGAGAGGCCTACGAGCAGTACTTC; V gene: TRBV12-3/TRBV12-4; CDR3 length: 14; D gene: TRBD1; J gene: TRBJ2-7; clone size: many
CDR3 protein: CASSRTRLANLGTGELFF; CDR3 DNA: TGTGCCAGCAGTCGTACACGGCTAGCAAACCTCGGGACCGGGGAGCTGTTTTTT; V gene: TRBV6-1; CDR3 length: 18; D gene: .; J gene: TRBJ2-2; clone size: few